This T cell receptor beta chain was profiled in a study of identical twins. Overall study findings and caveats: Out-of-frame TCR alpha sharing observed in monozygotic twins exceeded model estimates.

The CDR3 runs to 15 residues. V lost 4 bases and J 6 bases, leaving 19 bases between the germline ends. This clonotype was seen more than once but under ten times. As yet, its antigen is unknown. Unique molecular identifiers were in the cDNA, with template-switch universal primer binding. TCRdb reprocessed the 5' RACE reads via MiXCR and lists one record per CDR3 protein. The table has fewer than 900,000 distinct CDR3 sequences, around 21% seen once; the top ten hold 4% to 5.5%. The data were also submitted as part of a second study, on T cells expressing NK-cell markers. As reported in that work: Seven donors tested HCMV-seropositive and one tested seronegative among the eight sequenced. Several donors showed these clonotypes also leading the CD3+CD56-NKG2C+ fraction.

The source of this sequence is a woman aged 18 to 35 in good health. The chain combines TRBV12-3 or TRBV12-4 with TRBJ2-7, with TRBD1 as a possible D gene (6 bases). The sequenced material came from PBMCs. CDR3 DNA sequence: TGTGCCAGCAGTTCAGTGGAGGCAGGGGTTCTCGAGCAGTACTTC. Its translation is CASSSVEAGVLEQYF.